This TCR beta chain appears in the sequencing data of a study of cytomegalovirus exposure and HLA in healthy donors. Broader study findings: Available immune exposure information was restricted to CMV serostatus only. TCR beta V- and J-gene trimming, according to a later analysis, was linked to a missense DCLRE1C variant.

Concerning this clone itself: Its antigen remains unidentified.

Germline CDR1 and CDR2: SGHTA and FQGNSA. The V and J ends lost 5 bases and 0 bases respectively, with 8 bases between them. The CDR3 is 13 residues long. The PCR ran on 60 Vbeta and 13 Jbeta primers. Some clones are missing from TCRdb's copy, which holds only in-frame ones; the method was immunoSEQ multiplex PCR. Of over 150,000 clones in the sample, about 90% are singletons; the top ten hold 0.2% to 0.3%. Donors showed nominal health when sampled, although they likely had unrecorded immune exposures. This TCR was sampled from a girl under two years old in good health and CMV-seronegative. The source material was PBMCs. The chain couples TRBV7-2 to TRBJ2-7; TRBD1 is a possible D gene (5 bases). The CDR3: CASSRTTSYEQYF. In DNA form, the CDR3 reads TGTGCCAGCAGCCGGACAACCTCCTACGAGCAGTACTTC.